This T cell receptor (beta chain) came from a study of blood T cell repertoires in COVID-19. The germline CDR1 and CDR2 sequences are KGHDR and SFDVKD. The CDR3 covers 15 residues. V lost 3 bases, J lost 5 bases, and 6 bases stayed unmatched. Libraries were prepared by immunoSEQ multiplex PCR; TCRdb keeps only in-frame clonotypes and omits some of them. The sample carries about 210,000 clones, 86% recorded once. The sample taken for sequencing was PBMCs or T cells enriched from blood (not recorded which). The chain links TRBV24-1 to TRBJ1-5; TRBD1 matches 7 bases. This clonotype was obtained from a middle-aged man with acute COVID-19. CDR3 DNA sequence: TGTGCCACCAGTGATCCCCGACAGGGCGATCAGCCCCAGCATTTT. This gives the protein CATSDPRQGDQPQHF.